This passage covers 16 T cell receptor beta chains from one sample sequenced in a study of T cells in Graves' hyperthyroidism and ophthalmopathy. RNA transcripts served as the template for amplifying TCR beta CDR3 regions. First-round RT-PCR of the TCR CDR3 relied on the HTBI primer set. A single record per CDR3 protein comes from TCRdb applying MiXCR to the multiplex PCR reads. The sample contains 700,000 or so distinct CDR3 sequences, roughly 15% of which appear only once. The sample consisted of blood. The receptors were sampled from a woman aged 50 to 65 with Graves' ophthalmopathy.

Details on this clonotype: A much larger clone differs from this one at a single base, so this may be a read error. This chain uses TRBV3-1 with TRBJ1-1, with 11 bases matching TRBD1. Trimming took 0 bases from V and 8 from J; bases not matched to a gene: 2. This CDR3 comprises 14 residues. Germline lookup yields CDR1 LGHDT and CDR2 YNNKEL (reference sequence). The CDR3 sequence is CASSQDGTGGEAFF. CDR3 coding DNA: TGTGCCAGCAGCCAAGACGGGACAGGGGGGGAAGCTTTCTTT. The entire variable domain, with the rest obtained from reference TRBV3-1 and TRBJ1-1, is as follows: DTAVSQTPKYLVTQMGNDKSIKCEQNLGHDTMYWYKQDSKKFLKIMFSYNNKELIINETVPNRFSPKSPDKAHLNLHINSLELGDSAVYFCASSQDGTGGEAFFGQGTRLTVV.

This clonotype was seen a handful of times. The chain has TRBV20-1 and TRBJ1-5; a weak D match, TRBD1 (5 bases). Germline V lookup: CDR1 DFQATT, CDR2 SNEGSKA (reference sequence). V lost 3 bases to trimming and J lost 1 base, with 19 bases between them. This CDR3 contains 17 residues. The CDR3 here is CSASLRGSRISNQPQHF. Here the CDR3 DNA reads TGCAGTGCTAGTTTGAGGGGTAGTAGGATAAGCAATCAGCCCCAGCATTTT.

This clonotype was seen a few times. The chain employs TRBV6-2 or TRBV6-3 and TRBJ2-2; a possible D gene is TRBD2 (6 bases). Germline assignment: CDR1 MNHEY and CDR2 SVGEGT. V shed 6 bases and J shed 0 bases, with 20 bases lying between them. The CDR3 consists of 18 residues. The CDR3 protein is CASSRLQTRVANTGELFF. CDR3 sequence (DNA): TGTGCCAGCAGCAGACTCCAGACTAGGGTTGCGAACACCGGGGAGCTGTTTTTT.

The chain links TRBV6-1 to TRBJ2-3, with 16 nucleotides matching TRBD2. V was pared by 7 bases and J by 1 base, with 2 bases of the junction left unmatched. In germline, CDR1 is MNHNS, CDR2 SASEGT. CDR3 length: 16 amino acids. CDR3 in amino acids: CASIGTSGRGTDTQYF. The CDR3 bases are TGTGCCAGCATCGGGACTAGCGGGAGGGGCACAGATACGCAGTATTTT.

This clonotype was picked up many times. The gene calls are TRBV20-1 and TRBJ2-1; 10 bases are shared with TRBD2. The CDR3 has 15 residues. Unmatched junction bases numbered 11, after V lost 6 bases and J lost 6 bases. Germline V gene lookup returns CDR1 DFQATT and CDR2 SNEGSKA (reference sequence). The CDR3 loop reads CSAHNSGRAANEQFF. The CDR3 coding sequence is TGCAGTGCCCACAACAGCGGGAGGGCCGCCAATGAGCAGTTCTTC.

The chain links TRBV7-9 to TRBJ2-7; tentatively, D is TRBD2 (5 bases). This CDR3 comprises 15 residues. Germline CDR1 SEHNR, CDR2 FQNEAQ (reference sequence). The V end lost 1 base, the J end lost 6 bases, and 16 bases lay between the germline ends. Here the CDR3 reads CASSLEIRGFGEQYF. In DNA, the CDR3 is TGTGCCAGCAGCTTAGAGATTCGGGGATTCGGCGAGCAGTACTTC. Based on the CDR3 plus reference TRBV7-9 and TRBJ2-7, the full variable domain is DTGVSQNPRHKITKRGQNVTFRCDPISEHNRLYWYRQTLGQGPEFLTYFQNEAQLEKSRLLSDRFSAERPKGSFSTLEIQRTEQGDSAMYLCASSLEIRGFGEQYFGPGTRLTVT.

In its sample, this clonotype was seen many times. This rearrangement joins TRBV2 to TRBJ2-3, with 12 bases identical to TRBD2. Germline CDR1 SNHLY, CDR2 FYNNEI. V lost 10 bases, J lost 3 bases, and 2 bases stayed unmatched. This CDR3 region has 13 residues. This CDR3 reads CATGLAGTDTQYF. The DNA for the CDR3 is TGTGCCACAGGACTAGCGGGAACAGATACGCAGTATTTT. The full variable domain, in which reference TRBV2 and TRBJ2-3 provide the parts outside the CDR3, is EPEVTQTPSHQVTQMGQEVILRCVPISNHLYFYWYRQILGQKVEFLVSFYNNEISEKSEIFDDQFSVERPDGSNFTLKIRSTKLEDSAMYFCATGLAGTDTQYFGPGTRLTVL.

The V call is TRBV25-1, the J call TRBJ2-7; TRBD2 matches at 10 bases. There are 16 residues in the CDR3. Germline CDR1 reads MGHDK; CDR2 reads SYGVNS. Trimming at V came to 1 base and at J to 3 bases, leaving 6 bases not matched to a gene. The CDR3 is CASSEFSRTSGYEQYF. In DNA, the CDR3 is TGTGCCAGCAGTGAATTTTCAAGGACTAGCGGCTACGAGCAGTACTTC.

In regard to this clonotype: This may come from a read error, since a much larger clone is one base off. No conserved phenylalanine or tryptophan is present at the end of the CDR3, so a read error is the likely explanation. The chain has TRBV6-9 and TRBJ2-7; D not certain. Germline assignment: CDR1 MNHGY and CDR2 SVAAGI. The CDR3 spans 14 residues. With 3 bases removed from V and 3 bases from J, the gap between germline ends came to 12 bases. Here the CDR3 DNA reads TGTGCCAGCAGTTACCCCCCATACTACTACGAGCAGTACCTC. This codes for CASSYPPYYYEQYL.

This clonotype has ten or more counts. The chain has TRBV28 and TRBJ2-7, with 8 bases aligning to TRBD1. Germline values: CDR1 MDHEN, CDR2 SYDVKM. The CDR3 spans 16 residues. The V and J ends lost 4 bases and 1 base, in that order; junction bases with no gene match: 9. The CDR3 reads CASSSPGGARSYEQYF. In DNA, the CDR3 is TGTGCCAGCAGTTCCCCAGGGGGCGCTCGATCCTACGAGCAGTACTTC.

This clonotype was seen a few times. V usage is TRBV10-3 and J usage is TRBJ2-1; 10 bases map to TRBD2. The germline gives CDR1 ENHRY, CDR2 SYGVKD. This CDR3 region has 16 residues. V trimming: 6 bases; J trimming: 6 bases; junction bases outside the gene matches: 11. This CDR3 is CAISGSGRALFNEQFF. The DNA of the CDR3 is TGTGCCATCAGCGGAAGCGGGAGGGCCCTTTTCAATGAGCAGTTCTTC.

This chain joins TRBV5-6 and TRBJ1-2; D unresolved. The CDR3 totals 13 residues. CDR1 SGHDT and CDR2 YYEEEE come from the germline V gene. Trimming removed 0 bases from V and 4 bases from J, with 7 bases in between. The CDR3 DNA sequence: TGTGCCAGCAGCTTGGGACTCCCCTATGGCTACACCTTC. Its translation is CASSLGLPYGYTF.

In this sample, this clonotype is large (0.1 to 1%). The CDR3 DNA reads as TGTGCCAGCACGCCCTCGCAGGGGGCGCGGGGCGAGCAGTACTTC. Its translation: CASTPSQGARGEQYF. The J gene is TRBJ2-7, the V gene TRBV6-1; 8 bases are shared with TRBD1. CDR1 and CDR2 from the germline V gene are MNHNS and SASEGT. The junction had 14 bases not matched to a gene; V was cut back by 7 bases and J by 6 bases. The length of the CDR3 is 15 residues.

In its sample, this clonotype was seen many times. CDR3 protein: CASSFVAGEEETQYF. CDR3 nucleotide sequence: TGTGCCAGCAGCTTCGTAGCGGGAGAGGAAGAGACCCAGTACTTC. The J gene is TRBJ2-5, the V gene TRBV7-3, with 9 bases that match TRBD2. Germline values: CDR1 SGHTA, CDR2 FQGTGA. There are 15 residues in the CDR3. Germline trimming cut 3 bases from V and 3 bases from J; bases unmatched to any gene: 5.

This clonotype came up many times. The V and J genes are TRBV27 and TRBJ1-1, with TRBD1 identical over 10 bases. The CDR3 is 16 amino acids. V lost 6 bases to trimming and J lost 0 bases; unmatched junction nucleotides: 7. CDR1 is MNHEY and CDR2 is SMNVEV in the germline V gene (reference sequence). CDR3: CASSPGQGGMNTEAFF. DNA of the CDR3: TGTGCCAGCAGCCCTGGACAGGGGGGAATGAACACTGAAGCTTTCTTT.

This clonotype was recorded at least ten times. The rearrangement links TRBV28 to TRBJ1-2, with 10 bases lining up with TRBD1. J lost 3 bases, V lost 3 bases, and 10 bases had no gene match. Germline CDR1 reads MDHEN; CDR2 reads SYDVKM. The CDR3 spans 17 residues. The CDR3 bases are TGTGCCAGCAGTTTTGATCCCCGGGACAGGGGCCACTATGGCTACACCTTC. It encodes CASSFDPRDRGHYGYTF.